The 12 T cell receptor beta chains listed next were all sequenced from one sample in a study of circulating tumor DNA in untreated peripheral T-cell lymphoma. TCRdb's copy holds only in-frame clones and misses some; the assay was immunoSEQ multiplex PCR. The sample records 1,300 or so clones, around 70% being singletons. What was sequenced was cell-free DNA from blood serum. The source of these receptors is a human donor with peripheral T-cell lymphoma.

This chain joins TRBV2 and TRBJ1-1; D gene unclear. V shed 5 bases and J shed 7 bases, with 14 bases lying between them. This CDR3 spans 13 amino acids. CDR1 and CDR2 from the germline V gene are SNHLY and FYNNEI. The DNA for the CDR3 is TGTGCCAGCAGTATGACTTCGTATATTGAAGCTTTCTTT. Protein sequence: CASSMTSYIEAFF. Using reference TRBV2 and TRBJ1-1 for the parts outside the CDR3, the full variable domain is EPEVTQTPSHQVTQMGQEVILRCVPISNHLYFYWYRQILGQKVEFLVSFYNNEISEKSEIFDDQFSVERPDGSNFTLKIRSTKLEDSAMYFCASSMTSYIEAFFGQGTRLTVV.

This chain uses TRBV6-5 with TRBJ1-1, with D perhaps matching TRBD1 (6 bases). V was cut by 6 bases and J by 1 base, with 12 bases left in between. Germline CDR1 and CDR2: MNHEY and SVGAGI. This CDR3 comprises 14 residues. In DNA form, the CDR3 reads TGTGCCAGCAGCTACAGGGACTGGAACACTGAAGCTTTCTTT. This encodes CASSYRDWNTEAFF.

This clone has just a few counts. The rearrangement uses TRBV18 and TRBJ1-1, with D unclear. In germline, CDR1 is KGHSH, CDR2 LQKENI. Trimming removed 1 base from V and 1 base from J, with 4 bases in between. The CDR3 loop spans 13 amino acids. CDR3 region: CASSPLQNTEAFF. DNA for the CDR3: TGTGCCAGCTCACCACTTCAGAACACTGAAGCTTTCTTT.

This rearrangement joins TRBV4-1 to TRBJ1-4, with D unclear. Germline CDR1 reads MGHRA; CDR2 reads YSYEKL. V was clipped by 2 bases and J by 3 bases, with 10 bases between them. The CDR3 is 15 amino acids. This CDR3 reads CASSQRYPSNEKLFF. The CDR3, as DNA: TGCGCCAGCAGCCAAAGGTACCCTTCTAATGAAAAACTGTTTTTT.

This chain links TRBV4-1 with TRBJ2-1; TRBD2 matches 10 bases. Trimming took 1 base from V and 1 from J; bases not matched to a gene: 4. The CDR3 consists of 17 residues. The germline CDR1 and CDR2 sequences are MGHRA and YSYEKL. CDR3 in amino acids: CASSQGLLAGSYNEQFF. CDR3 DNA: TGCGCCAGCAGCCAAGGCCTACTAGCGGGATCCTACAATGAGCAGTTCTTC.

The J gene is TRBJ1-2, the V gene TRBV27, with 8 bases identical to TRBD1. In germline, CDR1 is MNHEY, CDR2 SMNVEV (reference sequence). V lost 4 bases and J lost 6; bases outside the gene matches: 10. This CDR3 contains 15 residues. This CDR3 reads CASSSPGQAHNGYTF. The DNA of the CDR3 is TGTGCCAGCAGTTCTCCGGGACAGGCACACAATGGCTACACCTTC.

This clone appeared a few times. This chain uses TRBV9 with TRBJ1-6; the D gene is possibly TRBD1 (6 bases). The length of the CDR3 is 15 residues. V shed 3 bases and J shed 8 bases, with 15 bases lying between them. From germline, CDR1 is SGDLS and CDR2 YYNGEE. Here the CDR3 reads CASSASTGLYSPLHF. Here the CDR3 DNA reads TGTGCCAGCAGCGCATCCACAGGGCTCTATTCACCCCTCCACTTT.

V gene TRBV11-2 combines with J gene TRBJ1-2; tentative D call: TRBD1 (5 bases). The CDR3 is 15 amino acids. Germline values: CDR1 SGHAT, CDR2 FQNNGV. With 3 bases removed from V and 3 bases from J, the gap between germline ends came to 14 bases. The CDR3 sequence is CASSFGAYSDYGYTF. CDR3 nucleotides: TGTGCCAGCAGCTTCGGGGCCTATTCTGACTATGGCTACACCTTC.

The genes are TRBV7-3 and TRBJ2-1; TRBD1 agrees at 12 bases. Germline V gene sequence: CDR1 SGHTA, CDR2 FQGTGA. The CDR3 consists of 18 residues. V shed 4 bases and J 7 bases; nucleotides not matched to a gene: 14. The CDR3 is CASSSTADPGQGANEQFF. The CDR3 coding sequence is TGTGCCAGCAGCTCGACCGCAGACCCGGGACAGGGGGCGAATGAGCAGTTCTTC. Full variable domain (remainder filled in from reference TRBV7-3 and TRBJ2-1): GAGVSQTPSNKVTEKGKYVELRCDPISGHTALYWYRQSLGQGPEFLIYFQGTGAADDSGLPNDRFFAVRPEGSVSTLKIQRTERGDSAVYLCASSSTADPGQGANEQFFGPGTRLTVL.

The chain uses TRBV4-1 and TRBJ2-7; 8 bases match TRBD2. Germline lookup yields CDR1 MGHRA and CDR2 YSYEKL. The CDR3 loop spans 15 amino acids. With V trimmed by 0 bases and J by 3 bases, 4 bases remained unmatched. CDR3 bases: TGCGCCAGCAGCCAAGATCCCGGGACTAGCTACGAGCAGTACTTC. Protein: CASSQDPGTSYEQYF.

V gene TRBV4-1 combines with J gene TRBJ2-4, with TRBD1 matching over 7 bases. CDR1 MGHRA and CDR2 YSYEKL come from the germline V gene. The J segment lost 6 bases and the V segment lost 0 bases, leaving 8 bases of the junction unmatched. The CDR3 length is 16 residues. This chain's CDR3 is CASSQEPDRVVNIQYF. As DNA, the CDR3 is TGCGCCAGCAGCCAAGAGCCCGACAGGGTGGTAAACATTCAGTACTTC.

V is TRBV7-1 and J is TRBJ1-3; D remains unclear. TRBV7-1 is given ORF status, its function remaining uncertain. The CDR3 is 15 amino acids. Trimming removed 4 bases at V and 9 bases at J, with 19 bases between. This chain's CDR3 is CASSFLGPTISTIYF. The CDR3 bases are TGTGCCAGCAGCTTCCTAGGCCCCACAATCAGCACCATATATTTT.